What follows describes a single T cell receptor beta chain. Its specificity is unknown. The germline V and J ends were trimmed by 7 bases and 1 base, with 7 bases remaining between them. Germline V lookup: CDR1 SGHTA, CDR2 FQGNSA. This CDR3 is built from 12 residues. The sample originates from a study of T cell responses to AZD1222 COVID-19 vaccine. Whole-study results and caveats: The donor group comprised mostly white British people and more females; the analysis possibly underestimated clonal diversity.

Using immunoSEQ multiplex PCR, the repertoire was profiled, and TCRdb retains in-frame clones only, with some absent. Here the sample spans about 160,000 clones, around 90% being singletons. The TCR originated in an adult who received the AZD1222 COVID-19 vaccine. Sequenced here: peripheral blood, sampled 28 days after the second AZD1222 dose. This chain connects TRBV7-2 to TRBJ2-5; D uncertain. The CDR3 nucleotides are TGTGCCAGCACTATCCCCCAAGAGACCCAGTACTTC. Residues: CASTIPQETQYF.